The text below deals with one TCR beta chain. This entry belongs to a study of blood T cell repertoires in COVID-19. The table came from immunoSEQ multiplex PCR; TCRdb's copy has only in-frame clones and leaves some out. This sample has about 150,000 clones, with 65% to 90% found just once. The clonotype was recovered from an older man with acute or convalescent COVID-19. Sequencing was performed on peripheral blood.

In DNA form, the CDR3 reads TGTGCCAGCAGCTTAGGGGGTAGCGGGATCACAGATACGCAGTATTTT. This gives the protein CASSLGGSGITDTQYF. The chain has TRBV13 and TRBJ2-3, with TRBD2 matching over 8 bases. Germline-derived CDR1 and CDR2 are PRHDT and FYEKMQ (reference sequence). With V trimmed by 0 bases and J by 2 bases, 4 bases remained unmatched. This CDR3 is 16 amino acids long.